The clone carrying this TCR beta chain was seen repeatedly, ten times or more. Its antigen is currently unknown. Trimming cost V 7 bases and J 9 bases, with 9 bases left between them. This CDR3 comprises 11 residues. Germline-derived CDR1 and CDR2 are KGHDR and SFDVKD. The data were taken from a study of human T cells and chemical hapten exposure. Study findings and constraints: With DPC sensitization, TCRs exceeding 1 in 1000 frequency showed no change. Patch test score showed a positive correlation with PT1 expanded TCR counts.

TCRdb itself ran the RACE reads through MiXCR, one entry per CDR3 protein. The sample shows about 120,000 distinct CDR3 sequences, about 12% of them seen only once. Described time point: patch test 1, 2 weeks after DPC sensitization. Treatment: therapeutic diphenylcyclopropenone sensitization with weekly scalp DPC. The sequencing used whole blood, collected in connection with sensitization to the hapten diphenylcyclopropenone (DPC). This TCR derives from a woman in her fifties or sixties with alopecia areata. Some clones in this sample may be carry-over from other donors' samples. This rearrangement joins TRBV24-1 to TRBJ2-1; perhaps TRBD2 as D (5 bases). The chain's CDR3 is CATRDRGEQFF. In DNA form, the CDR3 reads TGTGCCACCAGAGACCGGGGTGAGCAGTTCTTC.